The TCR beta chain described here comes from a study of cytomegalovirus exposure and HLA in healthy donors. The overall study: About 80 million unique TCRs from HLA-typed donors were held in an early data release. Notes on the study in general: Prediction of most subjects' HLA-A and HLA-B alleles by TCR beta sequences was reportedly accurate. Three chains linked to CMV were shown in vitro to be specific for CMV antigens.

Primers included in the PCR were 60 Vbeta and 13 Jbeta primers. The data were produced by immunoSEQ multiplex PCR, yet TCRdb's version contains in-frame clones alone and is incomplete. The data hold fewer than 250,000 clones, with more than 75% observed a single time. For this clone: Its antigen is not known.

The CDR3 has 16 amino acids. Germline values: CDR1 SGHTS, CDR2 YDEGEE. Trimming removed 4 bases from V and 3 bases from J, with 17 bases in between. The sequencing input was PBMCs. V gene TRBV5-8 combines with J gene TRBJ1-5; D is possibly TRBD1 (6 bases). The receptor was derived from a man aged 35-49 years in good health and CMV-seropositive. CDR3 amino acids: CASSPVGRGVNQPQHF. The CDR3 DNA sequence: TGTGCCAGCAGCCCCGTGGGCAGGGGCGTCAATCAGCCCCAGCATTTT.